The next 25 T cell receptor beta chains were all read from a single sample in a study of glioma-infiltrating T cells. Using RNA template, CDR3s of TCR alpha and beta were amplified with iRepertoire arm-PCR. Via MiXCR, TCRdb re-called the multiplex PCR reads, giving one row per CDR3 protein. The table includes roughly 100,000 distinct CDR3 sequences, about 30% detected once. Source material: glioma tissue, nonneoplastic brain tissue, or PBMCs (not recorded which). The receptors here all came from a human donor with low-grade glioma or glioblastoma, undergoing nonglioma brain surgery, or in good health (not recorded which).

The chain uses TRBV5-1 and TRBJ2-3; no definite D call. The germline V and J ends were trimmed by 2 bases and 3 bases, with 7 bases remaining between them. Germline CDR1 is SGHRS and CDR2 is YFSETQ. The CDR3 has 13 amino acids. CDR3 in DNA: TGCGCCAGCAGCTTTTGGGGAACAGATACGCAGTATTTT. It encodes CASSFWGTDTQYF.

In regard to this clonotype: It may be a read error: a sequence one base away is much more abundant. This chain uses TRBV20-1 with TRBJ1-6; tentatively, D is TRBD1 (5 bases). CDR1 and CDR2 from the germline V gene are DFQATT and SNEGSKA (reference sequence). The CDR3 totals 14 residues. V was cut by 6 bases and J by 10 bases, with 19 bases left in between. CDR3 loop: CSAARDRTGSPLHF. The DNA for the CDR3 is TGCAGTGCCGCCCGGGACCGAACGGGGTCACCCCTCCACTTT.

This clonotype appeared many times. The chain uses TRBV28 and TRBJ1-1; D remains ambiguous. The CDR3 has 12 residues. The germline CDR1 and CDR2 sequences are MDHEN and SYDVKM. V was cut by 3 bases and J by 10 bases, with 12 bases left in between. The CDR3, as DNA: TGTGCCAGCAGTTTCCTTGTGGAGGGAGCTTTCTTT. It specifies CASSFLVEGAFF.

This clonotype showed up many times. This chain joins TRBV6-1 and TRBJ2-1; D uncertain. The CDR3 runs to 13 residues. Germline loops: CDR1 MNHNS, CDR2 SASEGT. V lost 2 bases, J lost 15 bases, and 17 bases lay in between. CDR3 DNA: TGTGCCAGCAGTGAACGTGGCGAACGGACCGGGTTCTTC. Amino acid sequence: CASSERGERTGFF.

The chain is built from TRBV5-1 and TRBJ2-5; TRBD1 matches at 7 bases. Germline V gene data show CDR1 as SGHRS and CDR2 as YFSETQ. V was pared by 5 bases and J by 5 bases, with 15 bases of the junction left unmatched. This CDR3 is 16 amino acids long. CDR3 in amino acids: CASSPPQGTFDETQYF. The DNA for the CDR3 is TGCGCCAGCAGTCCACCACAGGGGACCTTCGATGAGACCCAGTACTTC.

The chain carries TRBV29-1 and TRBJ2-1, with D unresolved. Deletions cut 4 bases from V and 4 bases from J, with 11 bases between. The CDR3 consists of 13 residues. The germline V gene encodes CDR1 SQVTM and CDR2 ANQGSEA. CDR3 region: CSVAPGGYNEQFF. Written as DNA, the CDR3 is TGCAGCGTTGCGCCAGGTGGATACAATGAGCAGTTCTTC.

This clonotype was recorded at least ten times. The gene calls are TRBV28 and TRBJ1-2; D ambiguous. V lost 7 bases and J 4 bases, leaving 16 bases between the germline ends. This CDR3 spans 14 amino acids. CDR1 is MDHEN and CDR2 is SYDVKM in the germline V gene. For the CDR3, the DNA is TGTGCCAGCACCCCCGTGGGGATCGGCTATGGCTACACCTTC. Its translation is CASTPVGIGYGYTF.

V is TRBV29-1 and J is TRBJ1-1; D may be TRBD1 (5 bases). The germline CDR1 and CDR2 sequences are SQVTM and ANQGSEA. V was clipped by 3 bases and J by 6 bases, with 17 bases between them. The CDR3 is made up of 14 amino acids. Here the CDR3 DNA reads TGCAGCGTTGACCCGACGGGGGGGGGGGCTGAAGCTTTCTTT. This codes for CSVDPTGGGAEAFF.

This clonotype was counted many times. The CDR3, as DNA: TGTGCCAGCAGTTTAACTAGCGAGACCCAGTACTTC. Translating gives CASSLTSETQYF. The chain combines TRBV6-2 or TRBV6-3 with TRBJ2-5; D perhaps matches TRBD2 (6 bases). Germline CDR1 reads MNHEY; CDR2 reads SVGEGT. Trimming cost V 4 bases and J 5 bases, with 8 bases left between them. The CDR3 runs 12 residues.

This clonotype was seen repeatedly, ten times or more. V usage is TRBV7-9 and J usage is TRBJ1-5; 7 bases align to TRBD1. V shed 4 bases, J shed 4 bases, and the junction held 13 bases outside the gene matches. The germline gives CDR1 SEHNR, CDR2 FQNEAQ (reference sequence). CDR3 size: 17 residues. CDR3 loop: CASSSNRGRDENQPQHF. CDR3 nucleotides: TGTGCCAGCAGCTCTAACAGGGGACGAGATGAGAATCAGCCCCAGCATTTT.

CDR3: CASRLRLAGTQETQYF. In nucleotides, the CDR3 is TGTGCCAGCAGACTTAGACTAGCGGGGACTCAAGAGACCCAGTACTTC. V is TRBV6-1 and J is TRBJ2-5; 11 bases fit TRBD2. Germline loops: CDR1 MNHNS, CDR2 SASEGT. The CDR3 sequence is 16 residues long. V was clipped by 6 bases and J by 2 bases; unmatched bases: 8.

For this clonotype: It may be a read error: a sequence one base away is much more abundant. The rearrangement uses TRBV7-9 and TRBJ1-1, with D unresolved. The V gene's germline CDR1 is SEHNR and CDR2 FQNEAQ (reference sequence). CDR3 length: 13 residues. Trimming shortened V by 4 bases and J by 3 bases, and 9 bases separated the two germline ends. CDR3: CASSCQGHTEAFF. CDR3 coding DNA: TGTGCCAGCAGCTGTCAAGGTCACACTGAAGCTTTCTTT.

Turning to this clonotype: Relative to the germline gene, one junction end is altered; a read error may explain this. This rearrangement joins TRBV7-2 to TRBJ2-2; TRBD1 aligns across 9 bases. This CDR3 is 16 amino acids long. The germline gives CDR1 SGHTA, CDR2 FQGNSA. As DNA, the CDR3 is TGTGCCAGCAATTTCCGGGACAGGGTCTTAACCGGGGAGCTGTCTTTT. Translated, it gives CASNFRDRVLTGELSF.

The table lists this clonotype with many counts. The J gene is TRBJ1-1, the V gene TRBV20-1; the match to TRBD1 covers 7 bases. The CDR3 is made up of 14 amino acids. CDR1 DFQATT and CDR2 SNEGSKA come from the germline V gene (reference sequence). V trimming: 3 bases; J trimming: 7 bases; junction bases outside the gene matches: 11. The CDR3 reads CSASVGGGNVEAFF. CDR3 nucleotide sequence: TGCAGTGCTAGCGTAGGGGGCGGTAATGTTGAAGCTTTCTTT.

The chain carries TRBV2 and TRBJ2-3; D may be TRBD1 (5 bases). Germline assignment: CDR1 SNHLY and CDR2 FYNNEI. There are 14 residues in the CDR3. The V and J ends lost 6 bases and 7 bases respectively, with 17 bases between them. The CDR3 coding sequence is TGTGCCAGCAGCCAAGGGGCAACGGACCATACGCAGTATTTT. It translates to CASSQGATDHTQYF.

This chain connects TRBV4-1 to TRBJ1-2, with a weak D call TRBD1 (5 bases). Germline V gene data show CDR1 as MGHRA and CDR2 as YSYEKL. The germline V and J ends were trimmed by 0 bases and 4 bases, with 12 bases remaining between them. CDR3 length: 15 residues. The CDR3 bases are TGCGCCAGCAGCCAAGAGTGGGGGGAGGGCTATGGCTACACCTTC. This sequence encodes CASSQEWGEGYGYTF.

Note on this clonotype: Possible read error: a much larger clone is one base away. The chain recombines TRBV19 with TRBJ1-5; no reliable D call. This CDR3 has 13 amino acids. Germline-derived CDR1 and CDR2 are LNHDA and SQIVND (reference sequence). The CDR3 here is CASTEVINHPQHF. The CDR3 DNA follows: TGTGCCAGTACGGAGGTAATCAATCATCCCCAGCATTTT.

This clonotype was recorded once. The chain employs TRBV3-1 and TRBJ1-1; no reliable D call. The CDR3 loop spans 12 amino acids. V was cut by 4 bases and J by 5 bases, with 8 bases left in between. The germline V gene has CDR1 LGHDT and CDR2 YNNKEL (reference sequence). This CDR3 is CASSLRRTEAFF. Written as DNA, the CDR3 is TGTGCCAGCAGCCTCCGGAGGACTGAAGCTTTCTTT.

For this clonotype: A read error may be the cause here, since a much bigger clone is one base away. The chain has TRBV24-1 and TRBJ2-1, with D possibly being TRBD1 (6 bases). In germline, CDR1 is KGHDR, CDR2 SFDVKD. The germline V and J ends were trimmed by 5 bases and 6 bases, with 16 bases remaining between them. The CDR3 is 15 amino acids. The CDR3 region is CATSVALDRSNEQFF. For the CDR3, the DNA is TGTGCCACCAGTGTAGCCCTAGACAGGTCCAATGAGCAGTTCTTC.

This clonotype has ten or more counts. The V gene is TRBV20-1, the J gene TRBJ1-1; D unresolved. V was trimmed by 6 bases and J by 0 bases, leaving 14 bases between them. Germline V gives CDR1 DFQATT, CDR2 SNEGSKA (reference sequence). CDR3 length equals 14 residues. The CDR3 loop is CSAPVGELNTEAFF. For the CDR3, the DNA is TGCAGTGCGCCGGTCGGGGAACTGAACACTGAAGCTTTCTTT.

This clonotype has ten or more counts. The chain couples TRBV6-2 or TRBV6-3 to TRBJ2-5, with D perhaps TRBD2 (5 bases). The CDR3 loop spans 14 amino acids. CDR1 and CDR2 (germline): MNHEY, SVGEGT. V dropped 2 bases and J dropped 5 bases, with 12 bases sitting between them. CDR3 sequence (DNA): TGTGCCAGCAGTTACGGGCTAGCCGGTGAGACCCAGTACTTC. Its translation is CASSYGLAGETQYF.

Many counts were recorded for this clonotype. This chain connects TRBV6-1 to TRBJ2-2; D is uncertain. Trimming left V 8 bases short and J 0 bases short, with 7 bases between. Per germline, CDR1 MNHNS and CDR2 SASEGT. The CDR3 length is 13 residues. The CDR3 nucleotides are TGTGCCAGCTCCACAGCGAACACCGGGGAGCTGTTTTTT. Translation gives CASSTANTGELFF.

A word on this clonotype: This may be a read error: a much more frequent sequence differs by one nucleotide. The rearrangement joins TRBV6-4 to TRBJ2-1; 12 bases are a match to TRBD2. The germline CDR1 and CDR2 sequences are MRHNA and SNTAGT. The CDR3 is 16 amino acids. The CDR3 nucleotides read TGTGCCAGCAGTGACGTAGTACTAGCGGGGGGTAATGGGCAGTTCTTC. It translates to CASSDVVLAGGNGQFF.

As to this clonotype: This could be a read error, since a much larger clone is one nucleotide away. V usage is TRBV3-1 and J usage is TRBJ2-1; D possibly corresponds to TRBD1 (6 bases). Germline V gives CDR1 LGHDT, CDR2 YNNKEL (reference sequence). CDR3 length equals 14 residues. CDR3 amino acids: CANSQVSGDNEQFF. The CDR3 coding sequence is TGTGCCAACAGCCAAGTGTCAGGGGACAATGAGCAGTTCTTC.

A remark on this clonotype: This sequence may be a read error, since a much larger clone differs from it by one base. The chain uses TRBV2 and TRBJ2-7; no clear D gene. The ends were cut back, 7 bases at V and 3 bases at J, with 13 bases in the middle. The germline gives CDR1 SNHLY, CDR2 FYNNEI. The length of the CDR3 is 13 residues. CDR3 in DNA: TGTGCCAGCAATGTAACAACGAGCTACGAGCAGTACTTC. Translating gives CASNVTTSYEQYF.